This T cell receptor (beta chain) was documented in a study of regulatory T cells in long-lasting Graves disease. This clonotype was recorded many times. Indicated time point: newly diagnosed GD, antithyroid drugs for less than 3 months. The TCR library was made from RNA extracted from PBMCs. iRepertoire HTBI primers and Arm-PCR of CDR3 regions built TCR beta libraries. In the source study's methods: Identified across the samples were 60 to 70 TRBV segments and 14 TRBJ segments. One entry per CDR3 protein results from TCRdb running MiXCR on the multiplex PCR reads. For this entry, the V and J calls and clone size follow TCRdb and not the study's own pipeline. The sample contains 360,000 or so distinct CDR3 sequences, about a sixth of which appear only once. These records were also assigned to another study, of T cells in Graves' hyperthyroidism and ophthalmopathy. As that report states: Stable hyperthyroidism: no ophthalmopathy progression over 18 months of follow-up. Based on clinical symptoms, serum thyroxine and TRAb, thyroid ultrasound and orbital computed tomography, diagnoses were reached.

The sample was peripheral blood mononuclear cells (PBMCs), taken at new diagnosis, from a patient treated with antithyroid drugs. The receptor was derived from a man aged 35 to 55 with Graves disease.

CDR3 residues: CSAPNLAGVVQETQYF. CDR3 nucleotide sequence: TGCAGTGCTCCCAACCTAGCGGGGGTAGTCCAAGAGACCCAGTACTTC. V gene TRBV20-1 combines with J gene TRBJ2-5; 10 positions match TRBD2. The CDR3 is made up of 16 amino acids. With 5 bases clipped from V and 1 base from J, the junction kept 10 bases outside the gene matches. Germline CDR1 and CDR2: DFQATT and SNEGSKA (reference sequence).